This T cell receptor (beta chain) was recovered during a study of CXCR3-negative and CXCR3-positive naive CD8 T cells. Study-wide findings and caveats: TRBV-TRBJ usage was similar across naive CXCR3 subsets but distinct in memory cells.

The length of the CDR3 is 16 residues. CDR1 is SGHRS and CDR2 is YFSETQ in the germline V gene. UMI-tagged TRB cDNA libraries were built via 5' RACE. TCRdb reprocessed the 5' RACE reads and keeps a single row for each CDR3 protein, giving no DNA. Listed are about 46,000 distinct CDR3 sequences; 2.5% falls within the top ten. Notes on this clonotype: The antigen remains unidentified.

Sequenced input: naive CXCR3- CD8+ T cells from blood. Subset of the sample: CD45RO-CCR7+CD27+CD95- naive CD8+ T cells lacking CXCR3 (TNR3-). This receptor was obtained from a human donor in good health. Some clones in this sample may be carry-over from other donors' samples. The chain carries TRBV5-1 and TRBJ1-2; TCRdb selects TRBD1, and the lack of DNA leaves this call unchecked. The CDR3 loop reads CASSLEPGPLRDGYTF.